Following are 21 T cell receptor delta chains from one sample sequenced in a study of gamma-delta T cells after stem cell transplantation. TCRdb re-identified clones in the RT-PCR reads via CATT. This sample has fewer than 13,000 delta-chain clones; about 1.2% occur once, and the top ten carry approximately 10%. The specimen sequenced was gamma-delta T cells. The receptors derive from a human donor. It is not recorded whose cells these are; they may come from a transplant donor.

Concerning this clone itself: TCRdb records a much larger clone's protein for this DNA, with a difference at residue 7 that likely arises from a read error; the protein given is the translation of the DNA. The rearrangement uses TRDV2 and TRDJ1; 12 bases line up with TRDD3. Germline V gene lookup returns CDR1 GEAIGNYY and CDR2 EKD. The CDR3 is made up of 19 amino acids. The trim removed 0 bases at V and 2 bases at J, leaving 12 bases unmatched. The CDR3 sequence is CACDTVSGGYARVTDKLIF. The CDR3 DNA reads as TGTGCCTGTGACACCGTTTCTGGGGGATACGCCCGGGTAACCGATAAACTCATCTTT.

The chain uses TRDV2 and TRDJ1; 8 bases match TRDD3. V was pared by 0 bases and J by 2 bases, with 10 bases of the junction left unmatched. The CDR3 loop spans 17 amino acids. Germline CDR1 GEAIGNYY, CDR2 EKD. Here the CDR3 DNA reads TGTGCCTGTGACACCTTGGGGGATTCCCCGGGAACCGATAAACTCATCTTT. Its protein product is CACDTLGDSPGTDKLIF.

By share, this clone ranks as medium-sized. This sample includes further DNA sequences coding for the same CDR3. This chain links TRDV2 with TRDJ3; 12 positions match TRDD3. With 0 bases clipped from V and 0 bases from J, the junction kept 14 bases outside the gene matches. The CDR3 consists of 23 residues. Germline lookup yields CDR1 GEAIGNYY and CDR2 EKD. The CDR3 DNA is TGTGCCTGTGACACCGCGGGGATACTGGGGGATACCCGGAGCTCCTGGGACACCCGACAGATGTTTTTC. Protein product: CACDTAGILGDTRSSWDTRQMFF.

The sample holds a few counts of this clone. A single base separates this from a much larger clone, so it may be a read error. This rearrangement joins TRDV2 to TRDJ1; 11 nucleotides align to TRDD3. V trimming: 0 bases; J trimming: 0 bases; junction bases outside the gene matches: 14. There are 20 residues in the CDR3. Germline V gives CDR1 GEAIGNYY, CDR2 EKD. The CDR3 nucleotides are TGTGCCTGTGACACCGTCGCAAATACTGGGGGATATCGGTACACCGATAAACTCATCTTT. This codes for CACDTVANTGGYRYTDKLIF.

This clone was found a few times. This likely stems from a read error, as it lies one base from a far larger clone. The sample has other DNA sequences that encode this CDR3 too. This rearrangement joins TRDV2 to TRDJ1; 10 bases line up with TRDD3. CDR1 and CDR2 from the germline V gene are GEAIGNYY and EKD. Trimming at V came to 3 bases and at J to 0 bases, leaving 21 bases not matched to a gene. This CDR3 spans 21 amino acids. The CDR3 here is CACDPVVLGDRPSSYTDKLIF. DNA of the CDR3: TGTGCCTGTGACCCCGTTGTACTGGGGGATCGCCCCTCTTCGTACACCGATAAACTCATCTTT.

V gene TRDV2 combines with J gene TRDJ1; 8 nucleotides line up with TRDD3. CDR1 and CDR2 (germline): GEAIGNYY, EKD. The junction had 9 bases not matched to a gene; V was cut back by 3 bases and J by 1 base. This CDR3 contains 16 residues. CDR3 region: CACDPVLGAPTDKLIF. The CDR3 region has the DNA TGTGCCTGTGACCCAGTACTGGGGGCCCCCACCGATAAACTCATCTTT.

This clone was seen ten or more times. The chain is built from TRDV2 and TRDJ1, with 10 nucleotides matching TRDD3. CDR3 length equals 22 residues. Germline values: CDR1 GEAIGNYY, CDR2 EKD. The ends lost 0 bases at V and 0 bases at J; junction bases unmatched: 21. The CDR3 DNA sequence: TGTGCCTGTGACACCGTTGAGGCTACTGGGGGATTGACCCCAGAGTACACCGATAAACTCATCTTT. This codes for CACDTVEATGGLTPEYTDKLIF.

This clone was observed many times. The V and J genes are TRDV2 and TRDJ1; no reliable D call. Trimming pared 0 bases from V and 8 bases from J, leaving 24 bases between. Per germline, CDR1 GEAIGNYY and CDR2 EKD. CDR3 length: 17 amino acids. CDR3 bases: TGTGCCTGTGACACCGTGTCCGGGAGCGATAGACCGGAGAAACTCATCTTT. It specifies CACDTVSGSDRPEKLIF.

In its sample, this clone was seen a few times. This chain joins TRDV2 and TRDJ1, with TRDD3 matching over 12 bases. This CDR3 has 18 residues. V lost 2 bases and J lost 0; bases outside the gene matches: 9. Germline values: CDR1 GEAIGNYY, CDR2 EKD. Here the CDR3 reads CACDSLGDTLSYTDKLIF. The CDR3 coding sequence is TGTGCCTGTGACAGCCTGGGGGATACGCTCTCATACACCGATAAACTCATCTTT.

This clone was found a few times. A clone one base away is much larger, so this may be a read error. The chain joins TRDV2 to TRDJ1, with 12 bases that match TRDD3. Germline V gives CDR1 GEAIGNYY, CDR2 EKD. There are 21 residues in the CDR3. The CDR3 protein is CACDASKATPVLGDTPDKIIF. In DNA, the CDR3 is TGTGCCTGTGACGCTAGTAAAGCTACTCCAGTACTGGGGGATACCCCCGATAAAATCATCTTT.

As regards this clone: Other nucleotide sequences from this sample produce the same CDR3. This sequence joins TRDV2 and TRDJ1, with 10 bases lining up with TRDD3. Germline V gene sequence: CDR1 GEAIGNYY, CDR2 EKD. The CDR3 totals 15 residues. J was trimmed by 2 bases and V by 3 bases; bases with no gene match: 5. CDR3 nucleotide sequence: TGTGCCTGTGACCGCCTACTGGGGGATACCGATAAACTCATCTTT. Its protein product is CACDRLLGDTDKLIF.

This clone rates as medium-sized. Other DNA sequences in the same sample also yield this CDR3. The rearrangement links TRDV2 to TRDJ1; 8 bases are shared with TRDD3. Germline assignment: CDR1 GEAIGNYY and CDR2 EKD. V trimming: 3 bases; J trimming: 0 bases; junction bases outside the gene matches: 29. The CDR3 runs 23 residues. CDR3 in DNA: TGTGCCTGTGACGTTCTCCGGGATCCTCAGAGAGGGGATACCAGGGGAGACACCGATAAACTCATCTTT. It yields the protein CACDVLRDPQRGDTRGDTDKLIF.

This clone turned up a few times. With only one base between it and a far larger clone, this is likely a read error. Other DNA sequences in this specimen translate into the identical CDR3. The V and J genes are TRDV2 and TRDJ1; unclear D gene. Trimming stripped 1 base from V and 0 bases from J, with 11 bases between. Per germline, CDR1 GEAIGNYY and CDR2 EKD. CDR3 size: 15 residues. CDR3 region: CACDTVGGDTDKLIF. In DNA form, the CDR3 reads TGTGCCTGTGACACAGTGGGAGGTGACACCGATAAACTCATCTTT.

The table lists this clone with a few counts. The amino acid sequence in TCRdb belongs to a much larger clone and departs from this DNA's translation at residue 4, likely a sequencing read error; the sequence shown is translated from the DNA. The gene calls are TRDV2 and TRDJ1; TRDD3 matches 7 bases. Germline V gene data show CDR1 as GEAIGNYY and CDR2 as EKD. The CDR3 consists of 14 residues. With V trimmed by 6 bases and J by 0 bases, 6 bases remained unmatched. The CDR3 DNA sequence: TGTGCCTGTTGCCCTCTGGGGGACACCGATAAACTCATCTTT. This translates into CACCPLGDTDKLIF.

For this clone: This sequence may be a read error, since a much larger clone differs from it by one base. Distinct nucleotide sequences in the sample also encode this CDR3. The V gene is TRDV2, the J gene TRDJ1; 8 positions match TRDD3. Trimming cost V 0 bases and J 0 bases; bases outside gene matches: 11. CDR1 and CDR2 (germline): GEAIGNYY, EKD. The CDR3 length is 18 residues. DNA of the CDR3: TGTGCCTGTGACACCGTAACTGGGGGCCAAGAGTACACCGATAAACTCATCTTT. This sequence encodes CACDTVTGGQEYTDKLIF.

A remark on this clone: One end of the junction fails to match germline, which may point to a read error. This chain connects TRDV2 to TRDJ1, with D perhaps matching TRDD3 (6 bases). CDR3 size: 14 residues. Germline V gene data show CDR1 as GEAIGNYY and CDR2 as EKD. The CDR3 DNA reads TGTGCCCGTGACGCCTGGGGTGATACCGATAAACTCATCTTT. This encodes CARDAWGDTDKLIF.

The chain joins TRDV2 to TRDJ1; 12 bases are shared with TRDD3. Losses at the gene ends were 4 bases for V and 3 bases for J; bases not matched to a gene: 5. Per the germline V gene, CDR1 is GEAIGNYY and CDR2 is EKD. The CDR3 contains 15 residues. In nucleotides, the CDR3 is TGTGCCTGTGATCCACTGGGGGATACACCCGATAAACTCATCTTT. Translating gives CACDPLGDTPDKLIF.

This clone was seen only a few times. A read error is the likely source, as a far larger clone sits one nucleotide away. V and J are TRDV2 and TRDJ3; no clear D. Germline V gene data show CDR1 as GEAIGNYY and CDR2 as EKD. Trimming shortened V by 0 bases and J by 0 bases, and 11 bases separated the two germline ends. This CDR3 is built from 18 residues. CDR3 coding DNA: TGTGCCTGTGACACCATAGCGGAAAGCTCCTGGGACACCCGACAGATGTTTTTC. It yields the protein CACDTIAESSWDTRQMFF.

This clone is medium-sized within its sample. This specimen includes other DNA sequences encoding the same CDR3. The V gene is TRDV2, the J gene TRDJ1; the match to TRDD3 covers 12 bases. Germline V CDR1 and CDR2: GEAIGNYY, EKD. V was pared by 6 bases and J by 2 bases, with 9 bases of the junction left unmatched. The CDR3 sequence is 16 residues long. CDR3 protein: CACLFWGIRGTDKLIF. The CDR3 DNA reads as TGTGCCTGTTTATTCTGGGGGATACGGGGTACCGATAAACTCATCTTT.

This clone was observed a few times. This clone may be a read error of a much larger clone one base away. CDR3 amino acids: CACDTLNDGTEYADKLIF. The CDR3 DNA follows: TGTGCCTGTGACACCTTAAATGACGGGACCGAGTACGCCGATAAACTCATCTTT. The chain is built from TRDV2 and TRDJ1; no definite D call. V lost 0 bases, J lost 3 bases, and 22 bases lay in between. Germline values: CDR1 GEAIGNYY, CDR2 EKD. The CDR3 is 18 residues long.

Only a few counts were recorded for this clone. This likely reflects a read error, since a far larger clone is one base away. The sample has other DNA sequences that encode this CDR3 too. The genes are TRDV2 and TRDJ1, with unresolved D. There are 14 residues in the CDR3. The germline V gene encodes CDR1 GEAIGNYY and CDR2 EKD. CDR3 sequence reads: CACDTVGSGDKLIF. The CDR3, as DNA: TGTGCCTGTGACACCGTCGGGAGTGGTGATAAACTCATTTTT.